This TCR beta chain was sequenced during a study of cytomegalovirus exposure and HLA in healthy donors. Findings of the study overall: Cytomegalovirus-associated status was assigned to about 160 TCR beta chains.

Only a few counts were recorded for this clone. Its specificity is unknown. CDR1 and CDR2 (germline): SNHLY, FYNNEI. The CDR3 has 13 amino acids. V lost 4 bases and J lost 4; bases outside the gene matches: 3. TCRdb keeps only in-frame clones here, not all; method: immunoSEQ multiplex PCR. Of about 360,000 clones in the sample, 70% to 90% were seen once. The chain couples TRBV2 to TRBJ1-2; 7 bases map to TRBD1. This clonotype was obtained from a woman between 18 and 29 years old in good health and CMV-seronegative. The sequenced material came from PBMCs. CDR3 nucleotides: TGTGCCAGCAGTGCCGGGACAGTCTATGGCTACACCTTC. As protein: CASSAGTVYGYTF.